Here is one TCR beta chain with its context. This entry is derived from a study of OX40 agonist ivuxolimab in advanced cancers. Overall study context: Those treated in dose escalation had hepatocellular carcinoma, melanoma, renal cell cancer or head and neck cancer.

Germline lookup yields CDR1 SGHTA and CDR2 FQGTGA. J was trimmed by 8 bases and V by 1 base; bases with no gene match: 11. This CDR3 spans 16 amino acids. The table came from immunoSEQ multiplex PCR; TCRdb's copy has only in-frame clones and leaves some out. Among roughly 53,000 clones listed, about 90% were seen once. The starting material was CD4+ or CD8+ T cells sorted from blood, obtained in a trial of the OX40 agonist ivuxolimab. J is TRBJ2-1 and V is TRBV7-3; 7 bases match TRBD2. This clonotype originated in an adult with an advanced solid tumor such as melanoma, head and neck, liver or kidney cancer. Written as DNA, the CDR3 is TGTGCCAGCAGCTTAAGACCTGCGGGAGTAGGCGATGAGCAGTTCTTC. It encodes CASSLRPAGVGDEQFF.